Below are 26 T cell receptor beta chains sequenced from a single sample in a study of CD8 T cells in ankylosing spondylitis. Study conclusions and caveats: Characteristic of ankylosing spondylitis blood, it appeared, was a TCR beta motif comprising about eight highly homologous variants.

TCRdb called the 5' RACE reads again in MiXCR, with one record for every CDR3 protein. Found here are 100,000 to 150,000 distinct CDR3 sequences, approximately 17% of them singletons; the top ten hold 30% to 35%. Their antigens remain unidentified. The sample was blood, either unsorted or a sorted T cell fraction (not recorded which). The source of these receptors is a male donor with ankylosing spondylitis.

V usage is TRBV4-3 and J usage is TRBJ2-7, with 8 bases matching TRBD2. Germline loops: CDR1 LGHNA, CDR2 YSLEER. V lost 0 bases to trimming and J lost 0 bases; unmatched junction nucleotides: 7. The CDR3 is 17 amino acids. CDR3 region: CASSQDWGGRPSYEQYF. The CDR3 DNA is TGCGCCAGCAGCCAAGATTGGGGCGGGAGGCCCTCCTACGAGCAGTACTTC.

The sample holds a few counts of this clonotype. This sequence joins TRBV5-1 and TRBJ2-6; possibly TRBD1 or TRBD2 for D (5 bases each). V dropped 5 bases and J dropped 0 bases, with 12 bases sitting between them. The germline CDR1 and CDR2 sequences are SGHRS and YFSETQ. CDR3 length equals 16 residues. In DNA, the CDR3 is TGCGCCAGCAGAACGGGACGAAGCTCTGGGGCCAACGTCCTGACTTTC. Translating gives CASRTGRSSGANVLTF.

The chain recombines TRBV4-3 with TRBJ1-1, with TRBD1 identical over 7 bases. The CDR3 covers 13 residues. Germline V gene sequence: CDR1 LGHNA, CDR2 YSLEER. V lost 4 bases to trimming and J lost 4 bases; unmatched junction nucleotides: 3. The CDR3 bases are TGCGCCAGCAGCCCGGACAGGTCCACTGAAGCTTTCTTT. Translation: CASSPDRSTEAFF.

J is TRBJ2-7 and V is TRBV9; D may be TRBD1 (5 bases). V dropped 0 bases and J dropped 5 bases, with 15 bases sitting between them. This CDR3 region has 15 residues. From germline, CDR1 is SGDLS and CDR2 YYNGEE. The CDR3 sequence is CASSVALAPRDEQYF. As DNA, the CDR3 is TGTGCCAGCAGCGTAGCTCTGGCGCCCAGGGACGAGCAGTACTTC.

The V call is TRBV28, the J call TRBJ2-3, with 7 bases aligning to TRBD2. CDR3 length: 14 amino acids. V trimming: 5 bases; J trimming: 8 bases; junction bases outside the gene matches: 10. Looked up from germline, CDR1 is MDHEN and CDR2 is SYDVKM. CDR3 coding DNA: TGTGCCAGCAGTCCCCTAGCGGCTGACGGTACGCAGTATTTT. The encoded protein is CASSPLAADGTQYF.

The gene calls are TRBV15 and TRBJ1-1; no clear D. This CDR3 spans 13 amino acids. Trimming took 3 bases from V and 6 from J, leaving 11 bases between them. CDR1 and CDR2 from the germline V gene are LNHNV and YYDKDF (reference sequence). CDR3 bases: TGTGCCACCAGCAGCACCTTTTGGGCTGAAGCTTTCTTT. Translated, it gives CATSSTFWAEAFF.

In this sample, this clonotype turned up many times. This rearrangement joins TRBV5-1 to TRBJ1-5; D is unresolved. Germline values: CDR1 SGHRS, CDR2 YFSETQ. Trimming removed 1 base from V and 3 bases from J, with 11 bases in between. CDR3 length equals 15 residues. CDR3 region: CASSLLGQTNQPQHF. The CDR3 DNA sequence: TGCGCCAGCAGCTTGTTAGGGCAAACCAATCAGCCCCAGCATTTT.

This clonotype has a handful of counts. The chain links TRBV12-3 or TRBV12-4 to TRBJ2-7; TRBD2 agrees at 9 bases. The CDR3 totals 15 residues. V was clipped by 2 bases and J by 4 bases; unmatched bases: 6. The CDR3 is CASSLFLAGKYEQYF. CDR3 bases: TGTGCCAGCAGTTTATTCCTAGCGGGAAAATACGAGCAGTACTTC.

This clonotype came up a few times. The V gene is TRBV19, the J gene TRBJ1-6; D uncertain. The germline gives CDR1 LNHDA, CDR2 SQIVND (reference sequence). V was pared by 5 bases and J by 5 bases, with 10 bases between. CDR3 length: 14 residues. The chain's CDR3 is CASSWTANNSPLHF. As DNA, the CDR3 is TGTGCCAGTAGTTGGACGGCAAATAATTCACCCCTCCACTTT.

This clonotype was seen at least ten times. The J gene is TRBJ2-1, the V gene TRBV7-8, with 11 bases identical to TRBD2. Trimming took 2 bases from V and 4 from J; bases not matched to a gene: 7. Germline values: CDR1 SGHVS, CDR2 FQNEAQ. CDR3 length equals 17 residues. The CDR3 DNA reads as TGTGCCAGCAGCTTACGCCTGGGACTAGCGGTATACAATGAGCAGTTCTTC. This translates into CASSLRLGLAVYNEQFF.

This clonotype has just one count. V is TRBV27 and J is TRBJ2-7; D is unclear. Germline V lookup: CDR1 MNHEY, CDR2 SMNVEV (reference sequence). The CDR3 runs to 13 residues. V dropped 4 bases and J dropped 5 bases, with 12 bases sitting between them. CDR3 coding DNA: TGTGCCAGCAGTTCTCCTTGGTCCAACGAGCAGTACTTC. This translates into CASSSPWSNEQYF.

This chain joins TRBV20-1 and TRBJ2-7, with D tentatively TRBD1 or TRBD2 (5 bases each). V was pared by 1 base and J by 3 bases, with 22 bases between. This CDR3 has 17 residues. Germline CDR1 is DFQATT and CDR2 is SNEGSKA (reference sequence). CDR3 in DNA: TGCAGTGCTAGAGTTCCTTCGCTCCGGGACCCATTCTACGAGCAGTACTTC. As protein: CSARVPSLRDPFYEQYF.

This clonotype turned up a few times. The V gene is TRBV4-1, the J gene TRBJ1-4, with no clear D. The CDR3 spans 15 residues. The ends were cut back, 2 bases at V and 3 bases at J, with 10 bases in the middle. Germline CDR1 reads MGHRA; CDR2 reads YSYEKL. Here the CDR3 DNA reads TGCGCCAGCAGCCAATGGGAGGGTGCTAATGAAAAACTGTTTTTT. Amino acids: CASSQWEGANEKLFF.

This clonotype was observed at least ten times. The V gene is TRBV12-3 or TRBV12-4, the J gene TRBJ2-7; D not certain. The CDR3 spans 13 residues. Trimming stripped 1 base from V and 4 bases from J, with 8 bases between. CDR3 bases: TGTGCCAGCAGTTTAGGCAGATCTTACGAGCAGTACTTC. Amino acids: CASSLGRSYEQYF.

This clonotype was counted between two and nine times. The rearrangement links TRBV27 to TRBJ2-3; D might be TRBD1 or TRBD2, each matching 5 bases. V lost 3 bases, J lost 0 bases, and 10 bases lay in between. Germline assignment: CDR1 MNHEY and CDR2 SMNVEV (reference sequence). The CDR3 runs 15 residues. DNA of the CDR3: TGTGCCAGCAGTTTGAGAGGGGCGAGCACAGATACGCAGTATTTT. This sequence encodes CASSLRGASTDTQYF.

This chain joins TRBV13 and TRBJ1-5; 7 bases align to TRBD1. The CDR3 is made up of 14 amino acids. Trimming cost V 5 bases and J 4 bases; bases outside gene matches: 5. Germline V gives CDR1 PRHDT, CDR2 FYEKMQ (reference sequence). The CDR3 loop reads CASSIQGSNQPQHF. The CDR3, as DNA: TGTGCCAGCAGCATACAGGGGTCTAATCAGCCCCAGCATTTT. The whole variable domain, filled in from reference TRBV13 and TRBJ1-5, reads AAGVIQSPRHLIKEKRETATLKCYPIPRHDTVYWYQQGPGQDPQFLISFYEKMQSDKGSIPDRFSAQQFSDYHSELNMSSLELGDSALYFCASSIQGSNQPQHFGDGTRLSIL.

This clonotype was seen only a few times. V is TRBV2 and J is TRBJ2-7; unclear D gene. There are 10 residues in the CDR3. The V gene lost 8 bases and the J gene lost 6 bases, with 8 bases spanning the gap. Germline CDR1 SNHLY, CDR2 FYNNEI. The CDR3 loop reads CASGNFEQYF. The CDR3 nucleotides are TGTGCCAGCGGGAACTTCGAGCAGTACTTC. The full variable domain, rest sourced from reference TRBV2 and TRBJ2-7, is EPEVTQTPSHQVTQMGQEVILRCVPISNHLYFYWYRQILGQKVEFLVSFYNNEISEKSEIFDDQFSVERPDGSNFTLKIRSTKLEDSAMYFCASGNFEQYFGPGTRLTVT.

The rearrangement links TRBV20-1 to TRBJ2-1, with 14 positions matching TRBD2. After removal of 3 bases from V and 6 bases from J, the junction contained 7 bases not matched to a gene. The CDR3 has 16 amino acids. Germline-derived CDR1 and CDR2 are DFQATT and SNEGSKA (reference sequence). The CDR3 bases are TGCAGTGCTAGCGATGGGACTAGCGGGAGTGGCAATGAGCAGTTCTTC. Its translation is CSASDGTSGSGNEQFF.

V usage is TRBV10-3 and J usage is TRBJ1-5, with a weak D call TRBD1 (5 bases). With 3 bases removed from V and 6 bases from J, the gap between germline ends came to 12 bases. The CDR3 covers 14 residues. Germline CDR1 and CDR2: ENHRY and SYGVKD. CDR3 coding DNA: TGTGCCATCAGTGATGTGGGGGGTGGTCAGCCCCAGCATTTT. It specifies CAISDVGGGQPQHF.

The genes are TRBV28 and TRBJ2-3; tentative D call: TRBD2 (5 bases). Germline-derived CDR1 and CDR2 are MDHEN and SYDVKM. Trimming left V 5 bases short and J 3 bases short, with 15 bases between. The CDR3 extends over 15 amino acids. The chain's CDR3 is CASSPGYGETDTQYF. The CDR3 nucleotides read TGTGCCAGCAGTCCGGGGTACGGGGAAACAGATACGCAGTATTTT.

This clonotype was picked up many times. The chain uses TRBV12-3 or TRBV12-4 and TRBJ1-4, with 9 nucleotides matching TRBD1. The CDR3 is 14 amino acids. The V segment lost 6 bases and the J segment 7 bases; nucleotides outside the gene matches: 6. The CDR3 sequence is CASSSVGQGEKLFF. The CDR3 DNA reads TGTGCCAGCAGCTCGGTGGGACAGGGTGAAAAACTGTTTTTT.

This clonotype occurred a few times. The CDR3 coding sequence is TGTGCCAGCAGCAGCGGGAGAAGTATCGGGGAGCTGTTTTTT. Amino acids: CASSSGRSIGELFF. J is TRBJ2-2 and V is TRBV9; 8 bases match TRBD2. This CDR3 has 14 amino acids. CDR1 is SGDLS, CDR2 YYNGEE, per germline. V shed 4 bases and J 7 bases; nucleotides not matched to a gene: 6.

The chain is built from TRBV9 and TRBJ2-3, with D tentatively TRBD1 (6 bases). The V end was cut by 4 bases, the J end by 1 base, with 16 bases between. CDR1 SGDLS and CDR2 YYNGEE come from the germline V gene. The CDR3 runs 16 residues. In DNA form, the CDR3 reads TGTGCCAGCAGCCCCAACGGCGGACAGCGCACAGATACGCAGTATTTT. This sequence encodes CASSPNGGQRTDTQYF.

The chain uses TRBV27 and TRBJ2-7, with no clear D. Per germline, CDR1 MNHEY and CDR2 SMNVEV (reference sequence). The V end lost 0 bases, the J end lost 5 bases, and 8 bases lay between the germline ends. CDR3 length: 13 amino acids. In nucleotides, the CDR3 is TGTGCCAGCAGTTTATCGCCAACAGACGAGCAGTACTTC. It is translated as CASSLSPTDEQYF.

The rearrangement uses TRBV9 and TRBJ2-2, with no clear D. V was shortened by 0 bases and J by 5 bases, with 2 bases between the two germline ends. There are 12 residues in the CDR3. Germline V gives CDR1 SGDLS, CDR2 YYNGEE. CDR3: CASSVVTGELFF. CDR3 coding DNA: TGTGCCAGCAGCGTAGTGACCGGGGAGCTGTTTTTT.

In this sample, this clonotype turned up a few times. The chain employs TRBV20-1 and TRBJ2-1; the D gene is possibly TRBD2 (5 bases). This CDR3 region has 16 residues. Germline CDR1 and CDR2: DFQATT and SNEGSKA (reference sequence). Trimming cost V 4 bases and J 4 bases, with 20 bases left between them. The CDR3 loop reads CSAKVSGPAEYNEQFF. CDR3 bases: TGCAGTGCTAAGGTGTCCGGTCCAGCGGAATACAATGAGCAGTTCTTC.